The clone carrying this T cell receptor (beta chain) was detected only a few times. Generated by immunoSEQ multiplex PCR, the TCRdb table keeps only in-frame clones and is missing some. Of about 22,000 clones in the sample, 83% were seen once. These data are taken from a study of control samples from healthy donors and cancer patients. The sample comprised PBMCs. This sequence was found in a man in his 60s with head and neck cancer.

CDR3 DNA: TGTGCCAGCAGTTACTTAGGCACGGCCGACTACACCTTC. It specifies CASSYLGTADYTF. J is TRBJ1-2 and V is TRBV6-5; D call uncertain. There are 13 residues in the CDR3. Germline-derived CDR1 and CDR2 are MNHEY and SVGAGI. Trimming cost V 1 base and J 10 bases, with 13 bases left between them.